This T cell receptor (beta chain) was documented in a study of follicular helper T cells after annual influenza vaccination. Looking at the study overall: Some donors were sampled over the 2013-2014, 2014-2015 and 2015-2016 vaccinations.

V was cut by 5 bases and J by 4 bases, with 13 bases left in between. This CDR3 region has 14 residues. Germline-derived CDR1 and CDR2 are MDHEN and SYDVKM. As concerns this clone: Its antigen is as yet unknown.

Profiled with immunoSEQ multiplex PCR; TCRdb holds only in-frame clones, not every one. Of about 10,000 clones in the sample, about 80% are singletons; the top ten hold over 0.45%. Whole-study results and caveats: Change in circulating plasmablasts correlated with ICOS+CD38+ cTfh clonality change.

Time point noted: 2013-2014 season, 7 days after vaccination. No donor had influenza vaccine in the prior 6 months; all lived in the community. The sequencing used CXCR5- memory CD4+ T cells sorted from blood, collected 7 days after influenza vaccination. The receptor's source is an adult who received the influenza vaccine. This chain links TRBV28 with TRBJ2-3, with D possibly TRBD1 on 6 matching bases. CDR3 coding DNA: TGTGCCAGCAGTCACGGACAGCCACCAGATACGCAGTATTTT. Translating it yields CASSHGQPPDTQYF. The entire variable domain, with the rest obtained from reference TRBV28 and TRBJ2-3, is as follows: DVKVTQSSRYLVKRTGEKVFLECVQDMDHENMFWYRQDPGLGLRLIYFSYDVKMKEKGDIPEGYSVSREKKERFSLILESASTNQTSMYLCASSHGQPPDTQYFGPGTRLTVL.